The subject of this entry is one T cell receptor beta chain. The antigen it recognizes is unknown. Base qualities were left out, and no much larger clone turns up one base away. The sample comes from a study of blood T cell repertoires in COVID-19 (dated by TCRdb to 2020 to 2022). A note on the overall study: The collaborator samples originated in the United States, Italy and Spain and spanned the acute and convalescent phases of COVID-19. Subjects who had been exposed to COVID-19, were actively infected with it, or had recovered from it provided the deeply sampled blood TCRbeta repertoires that made up the dataset. Where HLA class I and class II types were available, the types were taken from metadata supplied by the sample provider, not from assay-based typing. Samples were obtained from the ongoing ImmuneRACE study (first 160 participants) and from about 1,300 subjects provided by 6 global collaborators. A freely available public database, intended as a resource for researchers studying the immune response to SARS-CoV-2, is where the repertoires were released. The material from the prospective study consisted of cDNA or gDNA derived from T cells, B-cell-depleted T cells, or PBMCs. A de-identified subject ID, COVID-19 status, age in years and sex were almost always included in the sample metadata. Points the paper makes about the study in general: How much clinical and demographic metadata was included differed by source and by participant, and the metadata was provided uncurated.

V drops 0 bases and J drops 2 bases, leaving 29 bases in between. Reading from cysteine to phenylalanine, the CDR3 counts 21 amino acids. Left in the record is the CDR3 DNA by itself, 63 bases read in frame from the first base. CDR1 and CDR2 are read off the germline V gene (reference sequence) as LGHDT and YNNKEL. TCRbeta CDR3 regions were amplified from genomic DNA by means of the immunoSEQ Assay, a bias-controlled multiplex PCR. Per the authors' processing: Nucleated cell counts per sample were estimated from amplification of reference gene primers within the assay. Sequence reads were collapsed and filtered to measure the absolute abundance of every unique TCRbeta CDR3 rearrangement. Productive Simpson clonality was computed per sample as the square root of Simpson's diversity index over productive rearrangements. Here the immuneACCESS table is served through TCRdb, limited to in-frame sequences with V and J called. Missing clones are a known gap in these copies; in checked studies unresolved V genes cover under half, and the rest lacks a known reason. V, J and clone size derive from that table, while D and trimming were established from the DNA sequence. The sample profile shows over 350,000 clones; roughly 91% of them were found once. The ten most abundant clones make up approximately 4.3% of the sample.

Collaborating institutions collected whole blood in K2EDTA tubes following their own protocols. For TCRbeta analysis, collaborators shipped samples in one of three forms: frozen whole blood, isolated PBMCs, or DNA extracted from either of those sample types. This sequence was found in a woman aged 25 to 45 with acute or convalescent COVID-19. The rearrangement joined TRBV3-1 (or the pseudogene TRBV3-2) to TRBJ2-7; perhaps TRBD2 is the D gene, with 7 bases matching. Sample: peripheral blood. The DNA reads TGTGCCAGCAGCCAAGATCATATCGGGCCTAGGGGAGGGGGTAGGGCCTACGAGCAGTACTTC. It specifies CASSQDHIGPRGGGRAYEQYF.